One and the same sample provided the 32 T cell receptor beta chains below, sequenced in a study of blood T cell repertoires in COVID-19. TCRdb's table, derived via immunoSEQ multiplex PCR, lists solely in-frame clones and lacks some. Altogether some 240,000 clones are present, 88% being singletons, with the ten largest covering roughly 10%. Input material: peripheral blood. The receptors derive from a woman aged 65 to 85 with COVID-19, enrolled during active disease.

CDR3 residues: CASSEGTSAQETQYF. CDR3 sequence (DNA): TGTGCCAGCAGTGAAGGGACTAGCGCACAAGAGACCCAGTACTTC. V usage is TRBV2 and J usage is TRBJ2-5, with 9 positions matching TRBD2. The CDR3 sequence is 15 residues long. Germline CDR1 reads SNHLY; CDR2 reads FYNNEI. V gave up 1 base and J gave up 2 bases; unmatched junction bases: 2.

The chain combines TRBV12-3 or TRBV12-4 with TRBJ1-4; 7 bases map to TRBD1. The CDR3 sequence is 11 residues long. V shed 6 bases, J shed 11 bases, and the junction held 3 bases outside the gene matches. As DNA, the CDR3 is TGTGCCAGCAGCACAGGGGTCAAACTGTTTTTT. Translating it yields CASSTGVKLFF.

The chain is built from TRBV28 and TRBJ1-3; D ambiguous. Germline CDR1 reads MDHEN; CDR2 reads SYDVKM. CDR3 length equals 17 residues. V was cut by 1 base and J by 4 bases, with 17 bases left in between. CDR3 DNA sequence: TGTGCCAGCAGTTTATCGCCCGTTCTAACGGGAGGAAACACCATATATTTT. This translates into CASSLSPVLTGGNTIYF.

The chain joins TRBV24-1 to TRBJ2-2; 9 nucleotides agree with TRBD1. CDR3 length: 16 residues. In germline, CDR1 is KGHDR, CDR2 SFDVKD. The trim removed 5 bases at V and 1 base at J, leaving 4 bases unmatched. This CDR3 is CATSGLGQGNTGELFF. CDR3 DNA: TGTGCCACCAGTGGATTGGGACAGGGGAACACCGGGGAGCTGTTTTTT.

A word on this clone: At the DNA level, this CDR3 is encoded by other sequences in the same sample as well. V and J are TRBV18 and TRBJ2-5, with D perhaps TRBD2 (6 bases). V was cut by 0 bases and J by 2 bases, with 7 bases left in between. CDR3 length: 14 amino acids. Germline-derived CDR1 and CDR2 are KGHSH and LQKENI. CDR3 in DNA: TGTGCCAGCTCACCACCGGGGAGGCAAGAGACCCAGTACTTC. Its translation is CASSPPGRQETQYF.

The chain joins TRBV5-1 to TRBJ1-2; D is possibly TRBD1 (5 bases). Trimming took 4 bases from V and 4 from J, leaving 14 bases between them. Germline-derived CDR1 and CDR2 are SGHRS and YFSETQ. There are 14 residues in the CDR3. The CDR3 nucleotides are TGCGCCAGCAGCCAGGCGGAGACAGCCTATGGCTACACCTTC. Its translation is CASSQAETAYGYTF.

CDR3 DNA: TGTGCCAGTAGTAACGGACAGGGCTACGAGCAGTACTTC. This sequence encodes CASSNGQGYEQYF. The chain has TRBV19 and TRBJ2-7, with TRBD1 matching 8 bases. Looked up from germline, CDR1 is LNHDA and CDR2 is SQIVND (reference sequence). J lost 3 bases, V lost 4 bases, and 2 bases had no gene match. This CDR3 spans 13 amino acids.

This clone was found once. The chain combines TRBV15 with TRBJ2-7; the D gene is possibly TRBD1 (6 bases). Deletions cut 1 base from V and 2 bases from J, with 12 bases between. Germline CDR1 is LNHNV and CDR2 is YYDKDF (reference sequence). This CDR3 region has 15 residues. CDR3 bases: TGTGCCACCAGCAGAGGGCTAGGACAGACCTACGAGCAGTACTTC. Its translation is CATSRGLGQTYEQYF.

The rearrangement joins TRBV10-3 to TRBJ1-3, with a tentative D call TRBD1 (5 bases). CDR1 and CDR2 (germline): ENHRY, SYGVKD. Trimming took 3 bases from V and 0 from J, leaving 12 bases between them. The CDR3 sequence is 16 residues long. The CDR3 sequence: CAISERQMSSGNTIYF. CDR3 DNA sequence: TGTGCCATCAGTGAAAGACAGATGAGCTCTGGAAACACCATATATTTT.

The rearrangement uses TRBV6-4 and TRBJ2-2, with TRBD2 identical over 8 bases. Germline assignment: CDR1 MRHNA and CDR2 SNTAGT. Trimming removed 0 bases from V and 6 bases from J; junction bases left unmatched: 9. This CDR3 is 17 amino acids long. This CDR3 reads CASSDSHKREFPGELFF. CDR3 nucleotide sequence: TGTGCCAGCAGTGACTCTCACAAGCGGGAGTTCCCCGGGGAGCTGTTTTTT.

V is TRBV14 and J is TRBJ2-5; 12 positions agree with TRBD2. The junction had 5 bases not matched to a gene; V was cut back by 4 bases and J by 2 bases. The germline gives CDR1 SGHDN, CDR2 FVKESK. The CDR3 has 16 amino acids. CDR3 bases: TGTGCCAGCAGCCCAGGACTAGCGGGACCACAAGAGACCCAGTACTTC. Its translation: CASSPGLAGPQETQYF. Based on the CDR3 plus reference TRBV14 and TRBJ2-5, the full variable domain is EAGVTQFPSHSVIEKGQTVTLRCDPISGHDNLYWYRRVMGKEIKFLLHFVKESKQDESGMPNNRFLAERTGGTYSTLKVQPAELEDSGVYFCASSPGLAGPQETQYFGPGTRLLVL.

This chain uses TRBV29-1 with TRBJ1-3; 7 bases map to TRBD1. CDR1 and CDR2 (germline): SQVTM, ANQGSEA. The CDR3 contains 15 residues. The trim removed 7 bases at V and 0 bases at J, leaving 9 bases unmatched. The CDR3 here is CSATRGSNSGNTIYF. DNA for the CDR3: TGCAGCGCTACCAGGGGGTCCAACTCTGGAAACACCATATATTTT.

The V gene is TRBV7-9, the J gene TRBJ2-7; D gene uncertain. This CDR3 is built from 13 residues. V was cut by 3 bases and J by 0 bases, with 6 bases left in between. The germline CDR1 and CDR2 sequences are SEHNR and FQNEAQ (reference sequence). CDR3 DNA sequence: TGTGCCAGCAGCTTGGGCAACTCCTACGAGCAGTACTTC. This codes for CASSLGNSYEQYF. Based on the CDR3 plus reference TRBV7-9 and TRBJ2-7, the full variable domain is DTGVSQNPRHKITKRGQNVTFRCDPISEHNRLYWYRQTLGQGPEFLTYFQNEAQLEKSRLLSDRFSAERPKGSFSTLEIQRTEQGDSAMYLCASSLGNSYEQYFGPGTRLTVT.

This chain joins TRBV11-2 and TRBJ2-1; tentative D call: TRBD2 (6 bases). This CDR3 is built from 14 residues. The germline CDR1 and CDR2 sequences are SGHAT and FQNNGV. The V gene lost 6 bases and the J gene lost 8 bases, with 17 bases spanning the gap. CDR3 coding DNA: TGTGCCAGCAGGGGCGGGGCCGGCGACGATGAGCAGTTCTTC. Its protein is CASRGGAGDDEQFF.

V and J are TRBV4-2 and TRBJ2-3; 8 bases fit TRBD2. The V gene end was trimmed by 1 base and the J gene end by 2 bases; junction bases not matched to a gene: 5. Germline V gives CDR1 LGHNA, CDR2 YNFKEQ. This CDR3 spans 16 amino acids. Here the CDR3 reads CASSQGPAGDTDTQYF. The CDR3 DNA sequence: TGTGCCAGCAGCCAAGGTCCAGCGGGAGACACAGATACGCAGTATTTT.

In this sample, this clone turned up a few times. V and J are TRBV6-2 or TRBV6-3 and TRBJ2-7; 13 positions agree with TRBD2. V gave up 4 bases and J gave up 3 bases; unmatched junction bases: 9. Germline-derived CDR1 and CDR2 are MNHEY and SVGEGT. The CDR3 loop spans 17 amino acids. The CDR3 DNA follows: TGTGCCAGCAGTTGGACTAGGACTAGCGGGAGCCTCTACGAGCAGTACTTC. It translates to CASSWTRTSGSLYEQYF.

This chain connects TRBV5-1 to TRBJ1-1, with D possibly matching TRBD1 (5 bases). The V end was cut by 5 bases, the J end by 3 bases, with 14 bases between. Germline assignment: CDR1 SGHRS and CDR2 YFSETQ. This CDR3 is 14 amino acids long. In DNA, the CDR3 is TGCGCCAGCAGGTGGGGCAGTAGGGACACTGAAGCTTTCTTT. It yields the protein CASRWGSRDTEAFF.

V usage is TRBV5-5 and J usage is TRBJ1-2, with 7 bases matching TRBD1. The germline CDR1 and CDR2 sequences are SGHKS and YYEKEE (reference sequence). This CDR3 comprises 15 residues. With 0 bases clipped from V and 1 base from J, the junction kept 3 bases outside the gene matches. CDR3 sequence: CASSLEDRRNYGYTF. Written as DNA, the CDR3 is TGTGCCAGCAGCTTGGAGGACAGGCGTAACTATGGCTACACCTTC.

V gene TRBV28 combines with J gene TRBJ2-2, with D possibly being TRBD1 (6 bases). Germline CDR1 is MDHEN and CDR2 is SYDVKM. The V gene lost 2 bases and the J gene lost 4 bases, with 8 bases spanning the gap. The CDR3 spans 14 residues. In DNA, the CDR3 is TGTGCCAGCAGTTTAAACAGGGCCACCGGGGAGCTGTTTTTT. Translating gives CASSLNRATGELFF. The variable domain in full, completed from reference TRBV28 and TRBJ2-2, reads DVKVTQSSRYLVKRTGEKVFLECVQDMDHENMFWYRQDPGLGLRLIYFSYDVKMKEKGDIPEGYSVSREKKERFSLILESASTNQTSMYLCASSLNRATGELFFGEGSRLTVL.

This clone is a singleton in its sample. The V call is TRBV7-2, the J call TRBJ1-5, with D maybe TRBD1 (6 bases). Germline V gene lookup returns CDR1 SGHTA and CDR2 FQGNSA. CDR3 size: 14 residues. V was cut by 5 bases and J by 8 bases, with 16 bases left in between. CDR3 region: CASSLTGFREPQHF. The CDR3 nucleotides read TGTGCCAGCAGCCTAACAGGGTTCCGGGAGCCCCAGCATTTT.

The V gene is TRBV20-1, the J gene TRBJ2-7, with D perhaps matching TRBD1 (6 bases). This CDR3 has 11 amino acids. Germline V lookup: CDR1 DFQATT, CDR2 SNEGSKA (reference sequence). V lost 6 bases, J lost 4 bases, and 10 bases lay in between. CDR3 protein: CSAGHQYEQYF. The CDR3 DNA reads TGCAGTGCGGGACACCAATACGAGCAGTACTTC.

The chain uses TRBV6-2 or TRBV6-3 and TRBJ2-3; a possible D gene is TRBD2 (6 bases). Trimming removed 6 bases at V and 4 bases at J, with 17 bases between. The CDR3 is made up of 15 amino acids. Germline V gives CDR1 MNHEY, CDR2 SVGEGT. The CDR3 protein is CASSPSSGSADTQYF. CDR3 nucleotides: TGTGCCAGCAGCCCCAGTTCCGGGAGTGCAGATACGCAGTATTTT.

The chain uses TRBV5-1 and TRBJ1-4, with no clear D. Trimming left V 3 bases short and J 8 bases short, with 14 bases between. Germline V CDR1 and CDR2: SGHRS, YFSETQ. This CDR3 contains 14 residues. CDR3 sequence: CASSSLSGEEKLFF. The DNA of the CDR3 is TGCGCCAGCAGCTCTCTCTCGGGTGAGGAAAAACTGTTTTTT.

This CDR3 is CASSFLRGGLAADEQYF. The CDR3 DNA follows: TGTGCCAGCAGCTTCCTACGTGGGGGACTAGCGGCCGACGAGCAGTACTTC. This chain joins TRBV11-3 and TRBJ2-7; TRBD2 matches 11 bases. Losses at the gene ends were 3 bases for V and 5 bases for J; bases not matched to a gene: 12. The CDR3 sequence is 17 residues long. Germline values: CDR1 SGHNT, CDR2 YENEEA. Filled out from reference TRBV11-3 and TRBJ2-7, the complete variable domain reads EAGVVQSPRYKIIEKKQPVAFWCNPISGHNTLYWYLQNLGQGPELLIRYENEEAVDDSQLPKDRFSAERLKGVDSTLKIQPAELGDSAVYLCASSFLRGGLAADEQYFGPGTRLTVT.

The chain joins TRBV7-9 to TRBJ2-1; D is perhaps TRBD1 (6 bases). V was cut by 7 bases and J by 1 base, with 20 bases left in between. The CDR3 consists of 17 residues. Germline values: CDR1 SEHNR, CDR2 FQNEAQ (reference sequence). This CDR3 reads CASTLERGGRSYNEQFF. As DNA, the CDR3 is TGTGCCAGCACGCTTGAGCGTGGGGGCAGGTCCTACAATGAGCAGTTCTTC.

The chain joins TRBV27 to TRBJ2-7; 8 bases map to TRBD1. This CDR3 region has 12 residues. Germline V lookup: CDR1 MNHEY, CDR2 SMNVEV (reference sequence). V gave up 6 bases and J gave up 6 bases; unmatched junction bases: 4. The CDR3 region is CASRNTGGEQYF. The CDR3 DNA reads TGTGCCAGCAGAAACACAGGGGGCGAGCAGTACTTC.

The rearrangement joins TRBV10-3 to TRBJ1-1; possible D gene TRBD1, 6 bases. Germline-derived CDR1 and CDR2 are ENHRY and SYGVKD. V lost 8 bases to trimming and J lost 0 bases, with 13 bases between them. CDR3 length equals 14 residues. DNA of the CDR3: TGTGCCATCGGGGGGGCGCCTATGAACACTGAAGCTTTCTTT. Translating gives CAIGGAPMNTEAFF.

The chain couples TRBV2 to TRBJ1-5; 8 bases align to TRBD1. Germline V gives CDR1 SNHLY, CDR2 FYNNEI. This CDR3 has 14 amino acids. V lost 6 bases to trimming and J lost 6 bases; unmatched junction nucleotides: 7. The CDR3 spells CASSGQGGSQPQHF. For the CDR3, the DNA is TGTGCCAGCAGCGGACAGGGAGGCAGTCAGCCCCAGCATTTT.

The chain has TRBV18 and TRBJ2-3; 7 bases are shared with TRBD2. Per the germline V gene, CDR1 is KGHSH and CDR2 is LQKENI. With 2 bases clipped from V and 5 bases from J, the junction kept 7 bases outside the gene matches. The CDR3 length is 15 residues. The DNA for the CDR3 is TGTGCCAGCTCACCAGGCGCGGGAGAGGTAGATACGCAGTATTTT. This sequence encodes CASSPGAGEVDTQYF.

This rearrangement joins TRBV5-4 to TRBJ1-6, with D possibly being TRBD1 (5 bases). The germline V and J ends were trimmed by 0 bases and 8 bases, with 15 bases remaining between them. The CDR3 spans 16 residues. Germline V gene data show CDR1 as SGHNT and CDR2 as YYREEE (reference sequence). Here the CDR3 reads CASSLGAGLLHSPLHF. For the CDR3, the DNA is TGTGCCAGCAGCTTGGGTGCAGGGCTCCTTCATTCACCCCTCCACTTT.

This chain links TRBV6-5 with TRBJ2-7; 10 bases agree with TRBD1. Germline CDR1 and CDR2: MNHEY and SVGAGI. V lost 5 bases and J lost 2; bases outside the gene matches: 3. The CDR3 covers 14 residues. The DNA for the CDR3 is TGTGCCAGCAGTCGACAGGGGGCTCCCTACGAGCAGTACTTC. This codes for CASSRQGAPYEQYF.

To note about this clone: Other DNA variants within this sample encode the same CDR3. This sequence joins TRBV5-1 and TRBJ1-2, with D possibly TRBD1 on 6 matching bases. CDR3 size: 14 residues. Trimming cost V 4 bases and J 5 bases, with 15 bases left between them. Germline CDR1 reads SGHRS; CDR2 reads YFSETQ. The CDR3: CASSLRQDGYGYTF. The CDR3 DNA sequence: TGCGCCAGCAGCCTGCGACAGGATGGGTATGGCTACACCTTC.